Listed below are T cell receptor beta chains from one sample, sequenced in a study of T cell clones after liver transplantation. Clones were sequenced by immunoSEQ multiplex PCR, and TCRdb holds only the in-frame ones, with some missing. The sample contains 55,000 to 70,000 clones, 80% to 95% of which appear only once. Sequencing was performed on CD4+ T cells from blood, taken less than 26 months after liver transplant. The receptor source for this set is a human patient who received a liver transplant. Some T cells may be supplied by the graft donor. Both conserved end residues are part of each CDR3. The order of the fields is D gene, J gene, clone size, V gene, CDR3 protein, CDR3 DNA. D genes are given only for firm matches. Size is stated for part of the rows, as once, few or many counts, or as a class when the clone is expanded.

NA,TRBJ2-2,NA,TRBV2,CASVRERFTGELFF,TGTGCCAGCGTTAGGGAACGATTCACCGGGGAGCTGTTTTTT
NA,TRBJ1-5,NA,TRBV19,CAVTLGGGGNQPQHF,TGTGCCGTTACCCTAGGAGGGGGAGGCAATCAGCCCCAGCATTTT
NA,TRBJ2-1,NA,TRBV4-1,CASSQVPAGSYNEQFF,TGCGCCAGCAGCCAAGTTCCTGCAGGCTCTTACAATGAGCAGTTCTTC
NA,TRBJ2-7,NA,TRBV6-1,CASSEAWGRNYEQYF,TGTGCCAGCAGTGAAGCGTGGGGACGGAACTACGAGCAGTACTTC
TRBD1,TRBJ2-7,NA,TRBV5-1,CASSLGTGSSEQYF,TGCGCCAGCAGCTTGGGGACAGGGAGTTCCGAGCAGTACTTC
NA,TRBJ2-1,once,TRBV21-1,CASSKGAGYNEQFF,TGTGCCAGCAGCAAAGGGGCGGGGTACAATGAGCAGTTCTTC
NA,TRBJ2-3,once,TRBV2,CASSEYTDTQYF,TGTGCCAGCAGTGAGTACACAGATACGCAGTATTTT
NA,TRBJ2-7,NA,TRBV5-4,CASSLEAGGSYEQYF,TGTGCCAGCAGCTTGGAGGCCGGCGGATCCTACGAGCAGTACTTC
NA,TRBJ1-5,NA,TRBV6-4,CASSDIRGGQPQHF,TGTGCCAGCAGTGACATCAGGGGCGGTCAGCCCCAGCATTTT
TRBD1,TRBJ1-2,NA,TRBV29-1,CSVETGGYGYTF,TGCAGCGTTGAGACAGGGGGCTATGGCTACACCTTC
NA,TRBJ2-5,NA,TRBV5-3,CARSGPGLSQETQYF,TGTGCCAGAAGCGGTCCGGGACTGTCACAAGAGACCCAGTACTTC
TRBD2,TRBJ2-7,NA,TRBV7-9,CASSLLAGTIYEQYF,TGTGCCAGCAGCTTACTAGCGGGAACGATCTACGAGCAGTACTTC
TRBD1,TRBJ1-1,NA,TRBV5-4,CASSLGTGAREEAFF,TGTGCCAGCAGCCTCGGGACAGGGGCTCGGGAGGAAGCTTTCTTT
NA,TRBJ1-2,NA,TRBV12-1,CASYPAPPEYGYTF,TGTGCCAGCTATCCTGCTCCCCCCGAGTATGGCTACACCTTC
NA,TRBJ2-5,NA,TRBV11-2,CASSRERGETQYF,TGTGCCAGCAGCAGAGAGCGAGGGGAGACCCAGTACTTC
NA,TRBJ1-2,NA,TRBV29-1,CSVDGGDYGYTF,TGCAGCGTTGACGGGGGGGACTATGGCTACACCTTC
TRBD2,TRBJ2-7,NA,TRBV9,CASSVEGGSEQYF,TGTGCCAGCAGCGTAGAGGGCGGGAGCGAGCAGTACTTC
NA,TRBJ2-1,NA,TRBV19,CASTARRGQGNEQFF,TGTGCCAGTACCGCCCGGAGGGGCCAGGGGAATGAGCAGTTCTTC
TRBD1,TRBJ2-7,NA,TRBV6-6,CASSYRQGVYEQYF,TGTGCCAGCAGTTACCGACAGGGGGTCTACGAGCAGTACTTC
NA,TRBJ1-1,NA,TRBV19,CASSPKGTGYTEAFF,TGTGCCAGTAGCCCAAAAGGTACAGGATACACTGAAGCTTTCTTT